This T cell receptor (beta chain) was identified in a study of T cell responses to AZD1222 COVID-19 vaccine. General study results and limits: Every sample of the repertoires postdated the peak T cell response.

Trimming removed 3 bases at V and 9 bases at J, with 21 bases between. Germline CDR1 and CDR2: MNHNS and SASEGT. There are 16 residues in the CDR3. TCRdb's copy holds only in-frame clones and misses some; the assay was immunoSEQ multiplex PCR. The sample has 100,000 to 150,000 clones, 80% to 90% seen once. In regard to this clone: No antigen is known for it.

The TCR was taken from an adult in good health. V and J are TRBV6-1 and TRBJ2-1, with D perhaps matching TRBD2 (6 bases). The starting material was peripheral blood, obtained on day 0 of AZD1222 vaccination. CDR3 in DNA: TGTGCCAGCAGTGATATTTCAAGGGGTCAGGGAGGTGAGCAGTTCTTC. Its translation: CASSDISRGQGGEQFF.